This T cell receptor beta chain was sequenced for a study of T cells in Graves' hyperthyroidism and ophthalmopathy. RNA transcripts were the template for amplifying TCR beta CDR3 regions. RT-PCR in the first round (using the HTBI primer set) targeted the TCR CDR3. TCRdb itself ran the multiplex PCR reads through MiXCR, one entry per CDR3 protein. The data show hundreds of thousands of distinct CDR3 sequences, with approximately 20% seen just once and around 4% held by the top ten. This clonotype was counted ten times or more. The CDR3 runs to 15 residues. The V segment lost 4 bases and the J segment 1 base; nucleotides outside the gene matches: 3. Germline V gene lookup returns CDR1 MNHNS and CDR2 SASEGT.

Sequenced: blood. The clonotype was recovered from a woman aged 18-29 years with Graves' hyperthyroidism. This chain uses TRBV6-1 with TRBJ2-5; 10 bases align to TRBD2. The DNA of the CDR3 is TGTGCCAGCAGTGTGGCTAGCGGGGGCCAAGAGACCCAGTACTTC. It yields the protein CASSVASGGQETQYF.